This T cell receptor beta chain was sequenced for a study of shared clonotypes between healthy human individuals. Findings and limits, study-wide: Among donors, the sharing of clonotypes was expected to be influenced by sequencing depth.

The study ran the assay at deep level. Only in-frame clones appear in the TCRdb table, and some are missing; sequencing was by immunoSEQ multiplex PCR. Here the sample spans 1.5 million to 2.5 million clones, less than 95% being singletons. CD45RO-negative, CCR7-selected cells formed the naive CD8 fraction, which excluded terminally differentiated effector memory CD45RA+ cells. The trim removed 3 bases at V and 7 bases at J, leaving 6 bases unmatched. The germline V gene has CDR1 SGDLS and CDR2 YYNGEE. The CDR3 runs to 15 residues. As to this clone: Its antigen is undetermined. Other DNA sequences within the sample encode an identical CDR3.

V gene TRBV9 combines with J gene TRBJ2-1; 11 nucleotides match TRBD2. Sequencing was carried out using naive CD8+ T cells sorted from blood. This clonotype was obtained from a man aged 18 to 29 in good health. The CDR3 loop reads CASSAGTSGGNEQFF. The CDR3 coding sequence is TGTGCCAGCAGCGCTGGGACTAGCGGCGGGAATGAGCAGTTCTTC.